A selection of T cell receptor beta chains follows, all from one sample in a study of blood T cell repertoires in COVID-19. TCRdb's copy holds only in-frame clones and misses some; the assay was immunoSEQ multiplex PCR. The sample includes a few hundred thousand clones, about 88% of them seen just once. The material sequenced was PBMCs or T cells enriched from blood (not recorded which). Receptor source: a woman in her late teens or twenties who had recovered from COVID-19. Each CDR3 is given with its conserved first and last residue. D genes are given only for firm matches. Some rows mark clone size as missing; the rest say once, few, many or name a class of expanded clone.

j_call	clone_size	v_call	d_call	cdr3_nt	cdr3_aa
TRBJ2-7	-	TRBV2	TRBD1	TGTGCCAGGACTCCACAGGGGACCTACGAGCAGTACTTC	CARTPQGTYEQYF
TRBJ1-5	-	TRBV7-2	-	TGTGCCAGCAGCTTAGTTAAGGGGGTTCACAATCAGCCCCAGCATTTT	CASSLVKGVHNQPQHF
TRBJ1-1	-	TRBV18	-	TGTGCCAGCTCACCACAAAGGAGCGCTGAAGCTTTCTTT	CASSPQRSAEAFF
TRBJ2-3	-	TRBV7-6	TRBD1	TGTGCCAGCAGCGGGACAGGGATGGTGGGCACAGATACGCAGTATTTT	CASSGTGMVGTDTQYF
TRBJ1-2	-	TRBV28	-	TGTGCCAGCAGTTCGAGCAGGGTAGTCTATGGCTACACCTTC	CASSSSRVVYGYTF
TRBJ2-1	-	TRBV14	TRBD2	TGTGCCAGCAGCCCCTTCAGGGTAGCGGGCGGGCAGGATGAGCAGTTCTTC	CASSPFRVAGGQDEQFF
TRBJ2-6	-	TRBV29-1	TRBD1	TGCAGCGTTGAGAGCGGAGCAGGGGGTGACTCTGGGGCCAACGTCCTGACTTTC	CSVESGAGGDSGANVLTF
TRBJ2-1	-	TRBV10-3	TRBD2	TGTGCCATCAGGGGGGCTAGCGGGCCGCACAATGAGCAGTTCTTC	CAIRGASGPHNEQFF
TRBJ2-3	-	TRBV6-2/TRBV6-3	TRBD1	TGTGCCAGCAGTTACCGGGACAGGCCCACAGATACGCAGTATTTT	CASSYRDRPTDTQYF
TRBJ1-5	-	TRBV19	-	TGTGCCAGTAGTACAGGGGCAAACAATCAGCCCCAGCATTTT	CASSTGANNQPQHF
TRBJ2-2	-	TRBV11-3	-	TGTGCCAGCAGCTTCAGGGCCGGGACATCGAACACCGGGGAGCTGTTTTTT	CASSFRAGTSNTGELFF
TRBJ1-1	many	TRBV2	-	TGTGCCAGCAGTGACTTCTACGGGGGGACTGAAGCTTTCTTT	CASSDFYGGTEAFF
TRBJ2-3	-	TRBV11-2	-	TGTGCCAGCAGCCATACTTTGACAGATACGCAGTATTTT	CASSHTLTDTQYF
TRBJ2-7	-	TRBV5-1	-	TGCGCCAGCACCCGTGGGCCCGACTACGAGCAGTACTTC	CASTRGPDYEQYF
TRBJ2-1	-	TRBV18	TRBD2	TGTGCCAGCTCACCACCGAGAGGCGGGGGGGCGGTTAATGAGCAGTTCTTC	CASSPPRGGGAVNEQFF
TRBJ2-3	-	TRBV3-1/TRBV3-2	-	TGTGCCAGCTACTCGAGCACAGATACGCAGTATTTT	CASYSSTDTQYF
TRBJ2-7	-	TRBV5-1	TRBD2	TGCGCCAGCAGCTTGACACTAGCGGGGACCTACGAGCAGTACTTC	CASSLTLAGTYEQYF
TRBJ1-1	-	TRBV9	TRBD1	TGTGCCAGCAGCGCAACACGAACAGGGGGAGCTTTCTTT	CASSATRTGGAFF
TRBJ1-5	-	TRBV13	-	TGTGCCAGCAGCTTAGCTGGGAGTAGCAATCAGCCCCAGCATTTT	CASSLAGSSNQPQHF
TRBJ2-5	-	TRBV5-4	TRBD1	TGTGCCAGCAGCTTGGGAGGACAGGGGACCGTCGAGACCCAGTACTTC	CASSLGGQGTVETQYF
TRBJ2-7	-	TRBV30	-	TGTGCCTGGAGTGACTACCCGACTTCCTACGAGCAGTACTTC	CAWSDYPTSYEQYF
TRBJ2-7	-	TRBV30	-	TGTGCCTGGAGTGAAAAAGGGAGAAAATCCTACGAGCAGTACTTC	CAWSEKGRKSYEQYF
TRBJ1-4	-	TRBV4-1	TRBD1	TGCGCCAGCAGCCCCAGTGTTGGACAGGGAAATGAAAAACTGTTTTTT	CASSPSVGQGNEKLFF
TRBJ2-3	-	TRBV30	TRBD2	TGTGCCTGGAGTCAAACTAGCGGGGGGGCCCCGCAGTATTTT	CAWSQTSGGAPQYF
TRBJ2-3	-	TRBV6-4	TRBD2	TGTGCCAGCAGGGGACTAGCGGGGGGCCTCACAGATACGCAGTATTTT	CASRGLAGGLTDTQYF
TRBJ2-1	-	TRBV6-5	TRBD1	TGTGCCAGCTGTACAGGGGGCCATGAGCAGTTCTTC	CASCTGGHEQFF
TRBJ2-4	-	TRBV5-5	-	TGTGCCAGCATGGAACCGGGGGAAAAAAACATTCAGTACTTC	CASMEPGEKNIQYF
TRBJ2-6	-	TRBV11-3	TRBD2	TGTGCCAGCAGCTCCGGGGCCCCCGGGGGGGCAAGTGGGGCCAACGTCCTGACTTTC	CASSSGAPGGASGANVLTF
TRBJ1-2	-	TRBV7-3	-	TGTGCCAGCACCGAAGGGGCGGGGGCCCTCGGGGGCTACACCTTC	CASTEGAGALGGYTF
TRBJ1-6	-	TRBV7-9	TRBD1	TGTGCCAGCAGCTTTTTCGGCGGACAGGGTGGGCATTCACCCCTCCACTTT	CASSFFGGQGGHSPLHF
TRBJ1-2	-	TRBV6-1	TRBD1	TGTGCCAGCAGTGAATCGGTGGACAGGGGGTACGTCTATGGCTACACCTTC	CASSESVDRGYVYGYTF
TRBJ1-3	-	TRBV10-3	-	TGTGCCATCAGTGAAACAGCCTCTGGAAACACCATATATTTT	CAISETASGNTIYF
TRBJ1-1	few	TRBV19	-	TGTGCCAGTAGTATAAGAACGAGGAACACTGAAGCTTTCTTT	CASSIRTRNTEAFF
TRBJ2-5	-	TRBV7-8	-	TGTGCCAGCAGCTTAGCGAATCCAGGTGTGCAAGAGACCCAGTACTTC	CASSLANPGVQETQYF
TRBJ1-4	once	TRBV12-3/TRBV12-4	-	TGTGCCAGCAGTTTCCCGGGGGAAAAACTGTTTTTT	CASSFPGEKLFF
TRBJ1-5	-	TRBV30	TRBD1	TGTGCCTGGGGGGACAGGGGATTAGGGAATCAGCCCCAGCATTTT	CAWGDRGLGNQPQHF
TRBJ2-1	-	TRBV9	TRBD2	TGTGCCAGCAGCGAACTAGCGGGCGGTCTAGATGAGCAGTTCTTC	CASSELAGGLDEQFF